This T cell receptor (beta chain) was recovered during a study of CD8+ T cells in alopecia areata. Study as a whole: Treated patients swallowed 5 to 10 mg of oral tofacitinib twice daily. Broader study findings: Tissue-resident alphabeta T cells belonging to normal skin likewise get sequenced within scalp specimens.

From alopecia areata patients, lesional scalp punch biopsies and peripheral blood were collected. The sequencing template was cDNA reverse transcribed from extracted RNA. The method was immunoSEQ multiplex PCR; TCRdb's version includes in-frame clones alone and lacks a portion of them. The data contain 120,000 to 150,000 clones, around 47% of them singletons. There are a few counts of this clone. As yet, its antigen is unknown. The CDR3 has 14 amino acids. V was clipped by 0 bases and J by 4 bases, with 9 bases between them. Germline-derived CDR1 and CDR2 are SNHLY and FYNNEI. This receptor was taken from a human donor with alopecia areata. Sequenced sample: CD4+ T cells sorted from blood. The chain recombines TRBV2 with TRBJ1-2, with unresolved D. In nucleotides, the CDR3 is TGTGCCAGCAGTGAAGCGATACCAGGCTATGGCTACACCTTC. Translating it yields CASSEAIPGYGYTF.